The 9 T cell receptor beta chains listed next were all sequenced from one sample in a study of CD8+ T cells in alopecia areata (dated by TCRdb to the late 2010s). The method behind the library was the immunoSEQ multiplex PCR assay. RNA was extracted from all samples and reverse transcribed into cDNA, which served as template for TCR sequencing. TCRdb obtained this table from immuneACCESS and retained in-frame rearrangements with V and J assigned. These tables miss some clones; where compared with another copy, unresolved V genes account for less than half of the shortfall, and the remainder is unexplained. Listed for this sample are 90,000 to 130,000 clones, none observed only a single time. The ten largest clones take up about 19% of the sample. Sequencing was carried out using lesional skin. These receptors all come from a C3H/HeJ mouse with alopecia areata. The strain carries MHC haplotype H2-k.

Regarding this clone: Gene and germline names: mouse. The read gets to within 4 residues of the CDR3 end, and the germline J gene fills in the rest. This chain connects TRBV13-3 to TRBJ2-2; 7 bases agree with TRBD1. V dropped 2 bases and J dropped 4; count of bases not matched to a gene: 5. Looked up from germline, CDR1 is NNHDY and CDR2 is SYVADS. The CDR3 consists of 15 residues. Incomplete CDR3 DNA: TGTGCCAGCAGTGAGACAGGGAGGGGCACCGGG. This gives the protein CASSETGRGTG. The CDR3 as a whole reads CASSETGRGTGQLYF. The full variable domain, rest sourced from reference TRBV13-3 and TRBJ2-2, is EAAVTQSPRSKVAVTGGKVTLSCHQTNNHDYMYWYRQDTGHGLRLIHYSYVADSTEKGDIPDGYKASRPSQENFSLILELASLSQTAVYFCASSETGRGTGQLYFGEGSKLTVL.

Details on this clone: Here the gene names and germline are mouse. The read is 4 residues too short to cover the CDR3 end, so that end is filled in from the germline J gene. This chain connects TRBV1 to TRBJ2-7; 9 bases agree with TRBD2. V gave up 0 bases and J gave up 0 bases; unmatched junction bases: 6. The germline V gene has CDR1 NSQYPW and CDR2 LRSPGD (reference sequence). The CDR3 runs 17 residues. The CDR3 here is CTCSADRWGGSSYEQYF. The sequenced part of the CDR3 DNA is TGCACCTGCAGTGCAGATCGCTGGGGGGGGAGCTCCTAT.

As concerns this clone: TCRdb's protein does not match the DNA translation at residue 11; the protein provided is translated from the DNA. The gene names given are mouse names. Read sequence stops 3 residues before the CDR3 end, and the germline J gene provides the missing end. This chain joins TRBV19 and TRBJ1-6, with 8 positions matching TRBD1. TRBJ1-6 is an ORF; its function is uncertain. This CDR3 comprises 14 residues. The trim removed 6 bases at V and 9 bases at J, leaving 8 bases unmatched. CDR1 FNHDT and CDR2 SITEND come from the germline V gene (reference sequence). This CDR3 reads CASTPTGESSPLYF. The part of the CDR3 DNA that was read is TGTGCCAGCACCCCGACAGGGGAGAGTTCGCCC.

Concerning this clone: Mouse gene names apply. The read terminates 4 residues ahead of where the CDR3 ends, so the germline J gene completes it. This chain uses TRBV13-3 with TRBJ2-2, with D possibly TRBD2 on 7 matching bases. V lost 2 bases to trimming and J lost 3 bases, with 11 bases between them. The germline V gene encodes CDR1 NNHDY and CDR2 SYVADS. CDR3 length equals 15 residues. The CDR3 sequence: CASSERGADTGQLYF. CDR3 bases read: TGTGCCAGCAGTGAAAGGGGGGCGGACACCGGG.

With regard to this clone: Any gene name here is a mouse gene name. Sequencing ends 4 residues short of the CDR3 end; the germline J gene provides the rest. V and J are TRBV31 and TRBJ1-4, with 7 positions matching TRBD1. Germline lookup yields CDR1 GKSSPN and CDR2 SITVG. This CDR3 contains 14 residues. Germline trimming cut 4 bases from V and 1 base from J; bases unmatched to any gene: 3. The sequenced part of the CDR3 DNA is TGTGCCTGGATGCAGGGGGGTTCCAACGAA. Translating gives CAWMQGGSNE. The entire CDR3 sequence reads CAWMQGGSNERLFF.

With respect to this clone: Each gene name is a mouse one. Read coverage stops 4 residues before the CDR3 terminus; the germline J gene supplies the remainder. This chain uses TRBV19 with TRBJ2-5, with 9 bases identical to TRBD2. This CDR3 is built from 15 residues. Germline values: CDR1 FNHDT, CDR2 SITEND (reference sequence). Trimming removed 4 bases from V and 0 bases from J; junction bases left unmatched: 3. The CDR3 is CASSPGLGNQDTQYF. Partial CDR3 DNA: TGTGCCAGCAGTCCGGGACTGGGTAACCAAGAC.

This clone was recorded at least ten times. The germline and genes are mouse ones. The read is 4 residues too short to cover the CDR3 end, so that end is filled in from the germline J gene. This CDR3 is also generated by other DNA sequences in the sample. V gene TRBV13-3 combines with J gene TRBJ2-3; 12 bases are shared with TRBD1. Trimming took 2 bases from V and 1 from J; bases not matched to a gene: 5. The germline V gene has CDR1 NNHDY and CDR2 SYVADS. CDR3 size: 17 residues. The part of the CDR3 DNA that was read is TGTGCCAGCAGTGACGGGACAGGGGGCAGGGGTGCAGAA. This codes for CASSDGTGGRGAE. The entire CDR3 sequence reads CASSDGTGGRGAETLYF.

In this sample, this clone turned up many times. Any gene name here is a mouse gene name. The read ends 4 residues shy of where the CDR3 ends; the end is completed using the germline J gene. The chain has TRBV1 and TRBJ2-1, with D perhaps TRBD1 (6 bases). Germline CDR1 and CDR2: NSQYPW and LRSPGD (reference sequence). V gave up 3 bases and J gave up 1 base, with 10 bases separating them. The CDR3 covers 15 residues. The CDR3 bases that were read are TGCACCTGCAGTGCCTCCGGGACAAACTATGCT. Translated: CTCSASGTNYA. The full CDR3 is CTCSASGTNYAEQFF.

This clone was seen a handful of times. The gene symbols are mouse symbols. The observed sequence ends 4 residues before the CDR3 terminus, with the missing tail filled in from the germline J gene. The V and J genes are TRBV13-3 and TRBJ2-5; possibly TRBD1 for D (8 bases). The length of the CDR3 is 13 residues. In germline, CDR1 is NNHDY, CDR2 SYVADS. CDR3 residues: CASKQGGKDTQYF. The CDR3 DNA, read in part, is TGTGCCAGCAAACAGGGGGGGAAAGAC.